This T cell receptor beta chain derives from a study of tumor and adjacent non-tumor tissue in lung cancer. At the level of the study: Stage I to III disease affected 9 to 10 men and about 5 women aged roughly 31 to 76.

TCRbeta libraries were built with three rounds of nested PCR, modified from ARM-PCR. TCRdb re-called the multiplex PCR reads through MiXCR, storing one row per CDR3 protein. The sample contains some 120,000 distinct CDR3 sequences, 66% of which appear only once. The template was RNA from unsorted bulk tissue. Between August and November 2014, newly diagnosed, chemotherapy-naive lung cancer patients underwent thoracic surgery in China. Per germline, CDR1 SGHAT and CDR2 FQDESV (reference sequence). The CDR3 covers 14 residues. V dropped 0 bases and J dropped 3 bases, with 7 bases sitting between them. This clonotype was observed a few times. The antigen remains undetermined. Broader study findings: In normal lung, the top 100 clones were significantly more dominant than in tumor. Tumor tissue had significantly higher TCR diversity than normal lung.

This chain connects TRBV11-1 to TRBJ2-3; no reliable D call. Sequencing was done on a sample of lung tumor tissue. This sequence was found in a man younger than 40 with non-small cell lung cancer. For the CDR3, the DNA is TGTGCCAGCAGCTTAGCGACCGGGACAGATACGCAGTATTTT. This encodes CASSLATGTDTQYF. Supplemented by reference TRBV11-1 and TRBJ2-3, the full variable domain reads EAEVAQSPRYKITEKSQAVAFWCDPISGHATLYWYRQILGQGPELLVQFQDESVVDDSQLPKDRFSAERLKGVDSTLKIQPAELGDSAMYLCASSLATGTDTQYFGPGTRLTVL.